These 20 T cell receptor beta chains were sequenced from one sample in a study of shared clonotypes between healthy human individuals. In the naive CD8 group, cells lacked CD45RO and were positively selected for CCR7, so terminally differentiated effector memory CD45RA+ cells were left out. The data were produced by immunoSEQ multiplex PCR, yet TCRdb's version contains in-frame clones alone and is incomplete. The table lists roughly 2.1 million clones, 85% to 95% of them singletons. Material for sequencing was naive CD8+ T cells from PBMCs. These receptors were taken from a man aged 18 to 30 in good health. Some clones in this sample may be carry-over from other donors' samples.

The chain joins TRBV28 to TRBJ2-7; D gene ambiguous. There are 12 residues in the CDR3. Germline loops: CDR1 MDHEN, CDR2 SYDVKM. Trimming removed 8 bases at V and 6 bases at J, with 14 bases between. In DNA form, the CDR3 reads TGTGCCAGCGCTTACCCTAGTTTCGAGCAGTACTTC. It encodes CASAYPSFEQYF.

This chain links TRBV30 with TRBJ2-1, with 14 positions matching TRBD2. From germline, CDR1 is GTSNPN and CDR2 SVGIG (reference sequence). V was clipped by 1 base and J by 9 bases; unmatched bases: 5. The CDR3 runs 15 residues. CDR3 sequence: CAWSGLAGGHPEQFF. The CDR3 nucleotides read TGTGCCTGGAGTGGACTAGCGGGAGGGCACCCTGAGCAGTTCTTC.

With respect to this clone: The sample carries other DNA sequences with the same CDR3. The chain recombines TRBV7-9 with TRBJ1-1; 7 bases fit TRBD1. This CDR3 contains 14 residues. V trimming: 2 bases; J trimming: 5 bases; junction bases outside the gene matches: 5. Looked up from germline, CDR1 is SEHNR and CDR2 is FQNEAQ (reference sequence). DNA of the CDR3: TGTGCCAGCAGCTTATTACAGGGGAATACTGAAGCTTTCTTT. It is translated as CASSLLQGNTEAFF. The full variable domain, in which reference TRBV7-9 and TRBJ1-1 provide the parts outside the CDR3, is DTGVSQNPRHKITKRGQNVTFRCDPISEHNRLYWYRQTLGQGPEFLTYFQNEAQLEKSRLLSDRFSAERPKGSFSTLEIQRTEQGDSAMYLCASSLLQGNTEAFFGQGTRLTVV.

V usage is TRBV2 and J usage is TRBJ2-2; 9 positions agree with TRBD1. J lost 2 bases, V lost 9 bases, and 7 bases had no gene match. CDR1 is SNHLY and CDR2 is FYNNEI in the germline V gene. The CDR3 is made up of 15 amino acids. The CDR3, as DNA: TGTGCCAGGAGGGACAGGGCGAAAAACACCGGGGAGCTGTTTTTT. This gives the protein CARRDRAKNTGELFF.

The chain has TRBV11-2 and TRBJ2-3, with 9 bases aligning to TRBD2. Trimming at V came to 1 base and at J to 4 bases, leaving 6 bases not matched to a gene. CDR1 is SGHAT and CDR2 is FQNNGV in the germline V gene. The CDR3 loop spans 16 amino acids. CDR3 protein: CASSLGGRGGADTQYF. The CDR3 nucleotides read TGTGCCAGCAGCTTAGGCGGGAGGGGGGGAGCAGATACGCAGTATTTT.

This clone was recorded only once. This chain uses TRBV7-6 with TRBJ2-7; 8 positions match TRBD1. J was trimmed by 5 bases and V by 0 bases; bases with no gene match: 15. Germline CDR1 SGHVS, CDR2 FNYEAQ. This CDR3 is 18 amino acids long. CDR3 sequence (DNA): TGTGCCAGCAGCTTAGCCCCCCCGACAGGGGCGGTTATAGACGAGCAGTACTTC. This codes for CASSLAPPTGAVIDEQYF. Using reference TRBV7-6 and TRBJ2-7 for the parts outside the CDR3, the full variable domain is GAGVSQSPRYKVTKRGQDVALRCDPISGHVSLYWYRQALGQGPEFLTYFNYEAQQDKSGLPNDRFSAERPEGSISTLTIQRTEQRDSAMYRCASSLAPPTGAVIDEQYFGPGTRLTVT.

The chain recombines TRBV12-5 with TRBJ1-2; no firm D call. Germline V gives CDR1 LGHNT, CDR2 FRNRAP. V was cut by 6 bases and J by 7 bases, with 9 bases left in between. This CDR3 comprises 11 residues. CDR3: CASGRGGGYTF. The CDR3 DNA follows: TGTGCTAGTGGGCGGGGAGGTGGCTACACCTTC.

In its sample, this clone was seen a few times. The genes are TRBV28 and TRBJ1-1; no clear D. The CDR3 is made up of 13 amino acids. Between the trimmed V and J ends, which lost 9 bases and 1 base, there was a span of 12 bases. The germline V gene has CDR1 MDHEN and CDR2 SYDVKM. The CDR3 sequence: CARRLAANTEAFF. CDR3 coding DNA: TGTGCCAGACGATTGGCGGCGAACACTGAAGCTTTCTTT.

The V gene is TRBV5-6, the J gene TRBJ2-7, with D possibly being TRBD2 (5 bases). The CDR3 is made up of 12 amino acids. The germline V and J ends were trimmed by 2 bases and 6 bases, with 9 bases remaining between them. Germline V CDR1 and CDR2: SGHDT, YYEEEE. The CDR3 region is CASSFSSTEQYF. For the CDR3, the DNA is TGTGCCAGCAGCTTCTCTAGCACCGAGCAGTACTTC.

This clone was detected only once. The CDR3 sequence is CASSIIGQAHEQYF. CDR3 bases: TGTGCCAGTAGTATTATCGGGCAGGCCCACGAGCAGTACTTC. The chain couples TRBV19 to TRBJ2-7; D is undetermined. In germline, CDR1 is LNHDA, CDR2 SQIVND (reference sequence). V was shortened by 3 bases and J by 5 bases, with 14 bases between the two germline ends. This CDR3 spans 14 amino acids. Supplemented by reference TRBV19 and TRBJ2-7, the full variable domain reads DGGITQSPKYLFRKEGQNVTLSCEQNLNHDAMYWYRQDPGQGLRLIYYSQIVNDFQKGDIAEGYSVSREKKESFPLTVTSAQKNPTAFYLCASSIIGQAHEQYFGPGTRLTVT.

The chain combines TRBV6-5 with TRBJ2-7; TRBD2 might be the D (5 bases). CDR1 is MNHEY and CDR2 is SVGAGI in the germline V gene. Trimming took 0 bases from V and 6 from J, leaving 9 bases between them. The CDR3 runs to 13 residues. CDR3 in DNA: TGTGCCAGCAGTTACTCAGGTAGCGCCGAGCAGTACTTC. Translating gives CASSYSGSAEQYF.

The chain recombines TRBV28 with TRBJ1-5; 8 nucleotides line up with TRBD1. Unmatched junction bases numbered 11, after V lost 2 bases and J lost 5 bases. From germline, CDR1 is MDHEN and CDR2 SYDVKM. There are 17 residues in the CDR3. The DNA for the CDR3 is TGTGCCAGCAGTTTAGGGACAGGATTTCCAAAGTATCAGCCCCAGCATTTT. It specifies CASSLGTGFPKYQPQHF.

V usage is TRBV27 and J usage is TRBJ2-7; D is unresolved. Germline CDR1 MNHEY, CDR2 SMNVEV (reference sequence). The CDR3 runs 14 residues. V lost 5 bases and J 1 base, leaving 12 bases between the germline ends. This CDR3 reads CASSPARSSYEQYF. DNA of the CDR3: TGTGCCAGCAGTCCCGCTAGATCGTCCTACGAGCAGTACTTC.

The J gene is TRBJ2-3, the V gene TRBV28, with TRBD2 identical over 11 bases. The germline gives CDR1 MDHEN, CDR2 SYDVKM. Unmatched junction bases numbered 6, after V lost 5 bases and J lost 2 bases. This CDR3 comprises 16 residues. The CDR3, as DNA: TGTGCCAGCAGTCCGTTAGCGGGAGGGCCCACAGATACGCAGTATTTT. Its protein is CASSPLAGGPTDTQYF.

The genes are TRBV7-9 and TRBJ2-1, with a possible D match to TRBD2 (6 bases). Germline V gives CDR1 SEHNR, CDR2 FQNEAQ (reference sequence). The CDR3 spans 15 residues. Trimming cost V 1 base and J 3 bases, with 10 bases left between them. The CDR3 is CASSLEASVYNEQFF. The CDR3 DNA reads TGTGCCAGCAGCTTAGAGGCTAGCGTCTACAATGAGCAGTTCTTC.

The chain combines TRBV30 with TRBJ1-1, with 8 bases identical to TRBD1. V shed 1 base and J 4 bases; nucleotides not matched to a gene: 5. CDR3 length: 14 residues. The germline V gene has CDR1 GTSNPN and CDR2 SVGIG (reference sequence). The CDR3 protein is CAWSEDREATEAFF. CDR3 nucleotide sequence: TGTGCCTGGAGTGAGGACAGGGAAGCCACTGAAGCTTTCTTT. The full variable domain, completed using reference TRBV30 and TRBJ1-1, is SQTIHQWPATLVQPVGSPLSLECTVEGTSNPNLYWYRQAAGRGLQLLFYSVGIGQISSEVPQNLSASRPQDRQFILSSKKLLLSDSGFYLCAWSEDREATEAFFGQGTRLTVV.

The chain links TRBV6-6 to TRBJ1-1, with TRBD1 as a possible D gene (6 bases). V shed 0 bases and J shed 4 bases, with 15 bases lying between them. Germline V gene sequence: CDR1 MNHNY, CDR2 SVGAGI (reference sequence). The CDR3 totals 16 residues. In DNA form, the CDR3 reads TGTGCCAGCAGTTACTCGTTTACGGGGGCCCGCACTGAAGCTTTCTTT. Encoded protein: CASSYSFTGARTEAFF.

This clone showed up just once. The chain couples TRBV5-1 to TRBJ2-7, with a possible D match to TRBD2 (6 bases). The length of the CDR3 is 16 residues. The germline V and J ends were trimmed by 0 bases and 2 bases, with 15 bases remaining between them. Germline CDR1 is SGHRS and CDR2 is YFSETQ. CDR3 sequence reads: CASSLEAAGTPYEQYF. The CDR3 DNA sequence: TGCGCCAGCAGCTTGGAGGCCGCGGGAACGCCCTACGAGCAGTACTTC.

The V and J genes are TRBV4-1 and TRBJ2-7; D remains ambiguous. This CDR3 spans 15 amino acids. V lost 1 base to trimming and J lost 0 bases, with 10 bases between them. CDR1 is MGHRA and CDR2 is YSYEKL in the germline V gene. CDR3 nucleotides: TGCGCCAGCAGCCAAGGGGTGGCGTTCTCCTACGAGCAGTACTTC. This sequence encodes CASSQGVAFSYEQYF.

The chain employs TRBV19 and TRBJ2-6; D is ambiguous. This CDR3 region has 14 residues. The germline CDR1 and CDR2 sequences are LNHDA and SQIVND (reference sequence). The V gene lost 5 bases and the J gene lost 2 bases, with 7 bases spanning the gap. The chain's CDR3 is CASSLPAGANVLTF. CDR3 nucleotide sequence: TGTGCCAGTAGTCTCCCAGCTGGGGCCAACGTCCTGACTTTC. Variable domain in full (rest from reference TRBV19 and TRBJ2-6): DGGITQSPKYLFRKEGQNVTLSCEQNLNHDAMYWYRQDPGQGLRLIYYSQIVNDFQKGDIAEGYSVSREKKESFPLTVTSAQKNPTAFYLCASSLPAGANVLTFGAGSRLTVL.